This T cell receptor (beta chain) emerged from a study of OX40 agonist ivuxolimab in advanced cancers. Autoimmune disease history or systemic immunosuppression led to patients being barred. Study-level points and caveats: With doses of 0.1-3.0 mg/kg, partial responders showed among the lowest clonal expansion.

This CDR3 is built from 12 residues. Trimming took 10 bases from V and 4 from J; bases not matched to a gene: 3. The germline gives CDR1 ENHRY, CDR2 SYGVKD. Clones were read by immunoSEQ multiplex PCR, and TCRdb kept only the in-frame ones, dropping some. The sample yields about 110,000 clones, approximately 90% seen once. As for this clone: Antigen unknown.

The sequenced sample was CD4+ or CD8+ T cells sorted from blood, obtained in a trial of the OX40 agonist ivuxolimab. This clonotype was obtained from an adult with an advanced solid tumor such as melanoma, head and neck, liver or kidney cancer. This chain connects TRBV10-3 to TRBJ1-4; 7 bases match TRBD1. This CDR3 is CASRDSNEKLFF. DNA of the CDR3: TGTGCCAGCCGGGACAGTAATGAAAAACTGTTTTTT.